The clone carrying this T cell receptor beta chain has just a few counts. Its antigen is still unknown. Germline values: CDR1 ENHRY, CDR2 SYGVKD. The CDR3 runs to 13 residues. V lost 0 bases and J lost 2, with 5 bases in between. TCRdb re-analysed the 5' RACE reads in MiXCR, keeping a single row per CDR3 protein. The sample consists of 130,000 to 150,000 distinct CDR3 sequences, roughly 19% of them appearing once. These data come from a study of T-cell memory formation after mild COVID-19. Study context: TCR clusters largely stayed donor specific.

Study conclusions and caveats: The CD4+ clones that contracted clustered mainly within CM and EM, and the CD8+ clones concentrated in EMRA. Nothing showed for sure that second-wave clones peaking on day 37 were SARS-CoV-2 specific. Day 15 to 85 contractors were CD4/CD8 balanced; later expanders leaned CD4+.

This chain joins TRBV10-3 and TRBJ2-7, with D unclear. The sequenced sample was PBMCs or a T cell subset sorted from them (not recorded which). The clonotype was recovered from an adult woman who had mild COVID-19 (a few samples of this study predate the infection). Cell type and time point are not known. The CDR3 region has the DNA TGTGCCATCAGTGAGTCCGCACCCTACGAGCAGTACTTC. Translation: CAISESAPYEQYF.